The rows below give T cell receptor beta chains drawn from one sample of a study of spatial heterogeneity in lung cancer. TCRdb ran MiXCR on the 5' RACE reads and lists one entry per CDR3 protein. The sample yields approximately 44,000 distinct CDR3 sequences, around 15% seen once. The starting material was PBMCs, obtained at surgery. These receptors came from a male donor with early-stage non-small cell lung cancer. Both conserved end residues are part of each CDR3. D genes are given only for firm matches. Where a row states a size, it is once, few, many or the class of an expanded clone; other rows omit it.

CDR3 DNA,CDR3 protein,J gene,V gene,D gene,clone size
TGTGCCAGCAGCCGGGCCGGGGCGGCCACCGGGGAGCTGTTTTTT,CASSRAGAATGELFF,TRBJ2-2,TRBV3-1,NA,few
TGTGCCAGCAGTGCTCGGGGGGATAGCACAGATACGCAGTATTTT,CASSARGDSTDTQYF,TRBJ2-3,TRBV2,TRBD2,many
TGCGCCAGCAGCCAAGAGGGGAGGGGTTTCACAGATACGCAGTATTTT,CASSQEGRGFTDTQYF,TRBJ2-3,TRBV4-1,TRBD2,many
TGTGCCACCAGCACTAGGGACGGAGGGGACAATGAGCAGTTCTTC,CATSTRDGGDNEQFF,TRBJ2-1,TRBV15,NA,many
TGTGCCAGCAGCTTAGAGGGGGGCTACAATGAGCAGTTCTTC,CASSLEGGYNEQFF,TRBJ2-1,TRBV11-3,NA,few
TGTGCCAGCAGCTTAATTTCCCCGGACTTCGACTCCTACAATGAGCAGTTCTTC,CASSLISPDFDSYNEQFF,TRBJ2-1,TRBV7-8,NA,few
TGCAGCGTTGCTCCAGCCGGGCGAGAGACCCAGTACTTC,CSVAPAGRETQYF,TRBJ2-5,TRBV29-1,NA,many
TGCGCCAGCAGCCAAGATCTAGGCACCGGGGAGCTGTTTTTT,CASSQDLGTGELFF,TRBJ2-2,TRBV4-3,NA,NA
TGTGCCAGCAGCCAAGATCGCCGGGACAGGGGCTATGGCTACACCTTC,CASSQDRRDRGYGYTF,TRBJ1-2,TRBV3-1,TRBD1,few
TGTGCCAGCAGTTTTGGGTACCGGGACAGGGGGCTTAATGGCTACACCTTC,CASSFGYRDRGLNGYTF,TRBJ1-2,TRBV28,TRBD1,many
TGTGCCAGCAGCCCAGGACAGGGGAAGTTTGGCTACACCTTC,CASSPGQGKFGYTF,TRBJ1-2,TRBV7-2,TRBD1,NA
TGTGCCAGCAGCGTAGGACAGAATCAGCCCCAGCATTTT,CASSVGQNQPQHF,TRBJ1-5,TRBV9,NA,NA
TGTGCCAGCAGCTTAGCGGGATCGCGGGGCCTACGTAGGGAGCAGTACTTC,CASSLAGSRGLRREQYF,TRBJ2-7,TRBV7-2,NA,NA